The 16 T cell receptor beta chains reported below all come from one sample, sequenced in a study of T cells in tumors after PD-1 blockade. Method: immunoSEQ multiplex PCR; TCRdb's copy keeps in-frame clones and lacks some. Of tens of thousands of clones in the sample, roughly 75% are singletons; the top ten hold around an eighth. The material sequenced was PBMCs, taken before anti-PD-1 treatment. All receptors derive from a human donor with basal cell carcinoma.

In this sample, this clone turned up a few times. The gene calls are TRBV12-5 and TRBJ1-1; TRBD1 matches at 9 bases. The CDR3 has 15 residues. V lost 1 base, J lost 4 bases, and 4 bases stayed unmatched. Germline values: CDR1 LGHNT, CDR2 FRNRAP. DNA of the CDR3: TGTGCTAGTGGTTTGGGGGGACAGGGTACCACTGAAGCTTTCTTT. Amino acid sequence: CASGLGGQGTTEAFF.

The V gene is TRBV7-6, the J gene TRBJ2-5; D tentatively fits TRBD1 or TRBD2 (7 bases each). The CDR3 is 15 residues long. V gave up 2 bases and J gave up 6 bases, with 16 bases separating them. Germline assignment: CDR1 SGHVS and CDR2 FNYEAQ. The CDR3 DNA reads as TGTGCCAGCAGCTTAATGTCAGGGGGGGCGAAGACCCAGTACTTC. This codes for CASSLMSGGAKTQYF.

The chain couples TRBV4-2 to TRBJ2-5; tentatively, D is TRBD2 (6 bases). CDR1 is LGHNA and CDR2 is YNFKEQ in the germline V gene. The CDR3 length is 16 residues. Trimming cost V 1 base and J 2 bases, with 14 bases left between them. The CDR3 DNA sequence: TGTGCCAGCAGCCAAGTCGGGGGTAAGGGACAAGAGACCCAGTACTTC. Translation: CASSQVGGKGQETQYF.

The rearrangement joins TRBV5-1 to TRBJ1-1; D may be TRBD1 (5 bases). This CDR3 has 16 residues. The germline CDR1 and CDR2 sequences are SGHRS and YFSETQ. The V end was cut by 7 bases, the J end by 0 bases, with 19 bases between. CDR3 DNA sequence: TGCGCCAGCCGACCCCAAGGGGTCCGGGTGAACACTGAAGCTTTCTTT. Protein sequence: CASRPQGVRVNTEAFF.

The chain joins TRBV10-1 to TRBJ1-1; 7 bases match TRBD1. J was trimmed by 5 bases and V by 5 bases; bases with no gene match: 5. The CDR3 loop spans 13 amino acids. Germline CDR1 WNHNN, CDR2 SYGVQD (reference sequence). CDR3 sequence reads: CASSRGRETEAFF. The CDR3 DNA is TGCGCCAGCAGTAGGGGGCGCGAAACTGAAGCTTTCTTT.

The J gene is TRBJ2-7, the V gene TRBV25-1, with D possibly TRBD1 on 6 matching bases. The V and J ends lost 8 bases and 3 bases respectively, with 11 bases between them. CDR1 and CDR2 (germline): MGHDK, SYGVNS. This CDR3 has 12 residues. In nucleotides, the CDR3 is TGTGCCAGCCAGGGGACGGTCTACGAGCAGTACTTC. The encoded protein is CASQGTVYEQYF.

The chain uses TRBV7-9 and TRBJ1-2; 8 bases align to TRBD1. Germline V gene sequence: CDR1 SEHNR, CDR2 FQNEAQ (reference sequence). This CDR3 spans 17 amino acids. Trimming removed 5 bases from V and 4 bases from J; junction bases left unmatched: 15. The chain's CDR3 is CASSPYGQGDGLYGYTF. Written as DNA, the CDR3 is TGTGCCAGCAGCCCTTACGGACAGGGTGATGGACTCTATGGCTACACCTTC.

Here the CDR3 DNA reads TGTGCCAGCAGTGGTGGTCAGGCAGATACGCAGTATTTT. Protein product: CASSGGQADTQYF. The chain has TRBV12-3 or TRBV12-4 and TRBJ2-3; D unresolved. Trimming cost V 5 bases and J 4 bases, with 10 bases left between them. The CDR3 spans 13 residues.

The chain combines TRBV29-1 with TRBJ2-5; D possibly uses TRBD1 or TRBD2 (5 bases each). The CDR3 is 11 amino acids. Germline V gives CDR1 SQVTM, CDR2 ANQGSEA. With 4 bases removed from V and 2 bases from J, the gap between germline ends came to 5 bases. Here the CDR3 DNA reads TGCAGCGTTGGGGGGCAAGAGACCCAGTACTTC. Its protein product is CSVGGQETQYF.

The DNA for the CDR3 is TGTGCCAGCTCTTCGCGGGCAGGCCAGAACACCGGGGAGCTGTTTTTT. Its protein product is CASSSRAGQNTGELFF. This chain uses TRBV18 with TRBJ2-2, with D possibly being TRBD2 (5 bases). Germline values: CDR1 KGHSH, CDR2 LQKENI. The CDR3 length is 16 residues. V shed 6 bases and J shed 1 base, with 15 bases lying between them.

The table lists this clone with a few counts. V is TRBV2 and J is TRBJ2-7; TRBD1 aligns across 7 bases. CDR1 SNHLY and CDR2 FYNNEI come from the germline V gene. The CDR3 totals 12 residues. With V trimmed by 5 bases and J by 4 bases, 2 bases remained unmatched. The CDR3 protein is CASSPQGYEQYF. The CDR3 DNA sequence: TGTGCCAGCAGTCCACAGGGGTACGAGCAGTACTTC.

The rearrangement joins TRBV4-2 to TRBJ1-3; D is unclear. This CDR3 has 16 amino acids. V lost 0 bases and J lost 3, with 12 bases in between. The germline CDR1 and CDR2 sequences are LGHNA and YNFKEQ. The CDR3 region is CASSQDQLSHGNTIYF. The CDR3 coding sequence is TGTGCCAGCAGCCAAGATCAGTTGTCGCATGGAAACACCATATATTTT.

This clone was picked up a small number of times. The chain links TRBV12-5 to TRBJ1-6; D gene ambiguous. V lost 7 bases, J lost 5 bases, and 18 bases lay in between. Germline values: CDR1 LGHNT, CDR2 FRNRAP. This CDR3 comprises 16 residues. CDR3: CASAPNLHSNNSPLHF. The CDR3 DNA is TGTGCTAGTGCCCCAAACCTGCATTCCAATAATTCACCCCTCCACTTT.

The chain carries TRBV20-1 and TRBJ1-3; D ambiguous. The V gene's germline CDR1 is DFQATT and CDR2 SNEGSKA (reference sequence). V lost 3 bases and J lost 2, with 8 bases in between. The CDR3 contains 13 residues. CDR3 DNA: TGCAGTGCTAGTGTCGGAACTGGAAACACCATATATTTT. Residues: CSASVGTGNTIYF.

This chain links TRBV5-6 with TRBJ1-4; maybe TRBD1 (6 bases). The germline gives CDR1 SGHDT, CDR2 YYEEEE. Trimming took off 3 bases at V and 8 bases at J, with 14 bases between the two ends. CDR3 size: 14 residues. For the CDR3, the DNA is TGTGCCAGCAGCTGGGGGGGGCGAGGAGAAAAACTGTTTTTT. Translating it yields CASSWGGRGEKLFF.

This chain links TRBV6-6 with TRBJ2-5, with D perhaps matching TRBD2 (5 bases). The CDR3 is made up of 13 amino acids. Germline V gene data show CDR1 as MNHNY and CDR2 as SVGAGI (reference sequence). The V gene lost 2 bases and the J gene lost 2 bases, with 6 bases spanning the gap. The CDR3 DNA follows: TGTGCCAGCAGTTACGACTATCAAGAGACCCAGTACTTC. This sequence encodes CASSYDYQETQYF.